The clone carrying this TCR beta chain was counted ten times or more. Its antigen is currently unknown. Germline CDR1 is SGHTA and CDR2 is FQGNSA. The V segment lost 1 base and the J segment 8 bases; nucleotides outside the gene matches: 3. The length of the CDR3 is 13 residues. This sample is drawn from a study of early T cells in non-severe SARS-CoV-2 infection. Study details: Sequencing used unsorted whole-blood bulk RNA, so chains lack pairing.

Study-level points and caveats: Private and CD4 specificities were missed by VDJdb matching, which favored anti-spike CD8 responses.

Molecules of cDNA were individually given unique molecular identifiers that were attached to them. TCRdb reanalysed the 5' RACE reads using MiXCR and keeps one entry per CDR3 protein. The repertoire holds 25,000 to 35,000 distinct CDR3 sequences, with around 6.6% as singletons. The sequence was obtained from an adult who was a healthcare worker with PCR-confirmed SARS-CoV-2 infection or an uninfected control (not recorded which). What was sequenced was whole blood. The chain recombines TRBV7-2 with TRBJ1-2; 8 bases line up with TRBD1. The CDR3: CASSLGTGPGYTF. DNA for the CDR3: TGTGCCAGCAGCTTAGGGACAGGGCCGGGCTACACCTTC.